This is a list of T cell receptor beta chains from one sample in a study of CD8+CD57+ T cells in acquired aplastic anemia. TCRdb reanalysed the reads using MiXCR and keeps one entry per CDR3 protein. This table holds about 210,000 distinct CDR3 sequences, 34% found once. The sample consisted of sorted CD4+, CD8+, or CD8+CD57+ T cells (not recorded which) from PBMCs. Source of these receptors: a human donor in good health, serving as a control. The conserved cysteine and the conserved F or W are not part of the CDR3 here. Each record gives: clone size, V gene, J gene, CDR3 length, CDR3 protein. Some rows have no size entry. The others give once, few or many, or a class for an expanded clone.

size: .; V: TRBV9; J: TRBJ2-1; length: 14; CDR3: ASSPWTSGGYNEQF
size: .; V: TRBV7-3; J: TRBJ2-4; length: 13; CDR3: ASGLGWQGRNIQY
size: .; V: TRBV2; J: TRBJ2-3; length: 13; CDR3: ASSSAGEVADTQY
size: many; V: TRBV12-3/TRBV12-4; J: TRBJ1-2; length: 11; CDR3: ASSLLRGVGYT
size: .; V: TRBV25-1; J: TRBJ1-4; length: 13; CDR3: ASSSPGTGKEKLF
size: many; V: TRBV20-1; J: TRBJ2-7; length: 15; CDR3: SARNPRVGLAAYEQY
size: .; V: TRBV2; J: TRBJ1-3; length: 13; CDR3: ASRMGQTYGYTIY
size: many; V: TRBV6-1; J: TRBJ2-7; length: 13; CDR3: ASSGQGAGGYEQY
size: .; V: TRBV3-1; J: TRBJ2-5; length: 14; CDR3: ASSQGKFARSETQY
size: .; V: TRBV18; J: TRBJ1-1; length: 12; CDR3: ASSLGVSDTEAF
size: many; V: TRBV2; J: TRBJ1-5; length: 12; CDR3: ASSETVSNQPQH
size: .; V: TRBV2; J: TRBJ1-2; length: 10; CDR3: ASSALQGGYT
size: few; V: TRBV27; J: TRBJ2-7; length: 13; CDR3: ASSPWTGISYEQY
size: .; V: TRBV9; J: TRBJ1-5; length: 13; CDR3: ASNKEGLPSQPQH
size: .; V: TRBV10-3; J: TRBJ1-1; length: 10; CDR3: ASSYSNTEAF
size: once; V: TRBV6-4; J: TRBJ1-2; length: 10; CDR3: ARETGDYGYT
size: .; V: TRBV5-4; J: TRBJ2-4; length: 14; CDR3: ASSLGQGKAKNIQY
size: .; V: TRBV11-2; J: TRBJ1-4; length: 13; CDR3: ASSLEASRGEKLF
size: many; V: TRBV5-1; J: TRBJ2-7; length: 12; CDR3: ASSPDTGTYEQY
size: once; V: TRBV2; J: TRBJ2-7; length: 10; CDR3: ASSRGQNEQY
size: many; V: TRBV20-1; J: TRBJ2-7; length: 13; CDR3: SARDRLAGTYEQY
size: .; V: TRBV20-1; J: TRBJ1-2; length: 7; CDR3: SAGHGYT